These T cell receptor beta chains were read from a single sample in a study of blood T cells in healthy people across ages. TCRdb processed the 5' RACE reads anew with MiXCR; each CDR3 protein has one entry. The table has about 1.4 million distinct CDR3 sequences, almost 60% seen once. Sequenced: blood. The receptors were sampled from a man between 18 and 35 years old in good health. Both conserved end residues are part of each CDR3. D genes are given only for firm matches. Not every row has a clone size; where given, it reads once, few, many or a size class.

size	V	length	J	D	CDR3	DNA
.	TRBV29-1	17	TRBJ2-7	TRBD2	CRAVRDPLGEGRNEQYF	TGCAGGGCGGTGCGCGACCCCCTAGGGGAGGGCCGAAATGAGCAGTACTTC
few	TRBV25-1	15	TRBJ2-4	TRBD1	CASSDGQGAKNIQYF	TGTGCCAGCAGTGACGGACAGGGGGCCAAAAACATTCAGTACTTC
.	TRBV29-1	12	TRBJ2-5	.	CSVKGLYNEQYF	TGCAGCGTCAAGGGACTTTACAATGAGCAGTACTTC
.	TRBV11-2	16	TRBJ2-3	.	CASRPNFQKLPDTQYF	TGTGCCAGCAGACCAAATTTCCAGAAACTCCCCGATACGCAGTATTTT
.	TRBV11-2	15	TRBJ2-7	.	CASSLAEWDSYEQYF	TGTGCCAGCAGCTTAGCGGAATGGGACTCCTACGAGCAGTACTTC
.	TRBV6-5	13	TRBJ2-7	.	CASSDGGGYEQYF	TGTGCCAGCAGTGATGGAGGGGGCTACGAGCAGTACTTC
.	TRBV28	14	TRBJ2-4	.	CASSASGHPAEQYF	TGTGCCAGCAGTGCCTCGGGGCACCCGGCGGAGCAGTACTTC
.	TRBV13	14	TRBJ2-5	TRBD2	CASSFSLAGTEQYF	TGTGCCAGCAGTTTCTCACTAGCGGGGACTGAGCAGTACTTC
.	TRBV20-1	15	TRBJ1-1	.	CSARDSGRLNTEAFF	TGCAGTGCTAGAGATAGTGGCAGGTTGAACACTGAAGCTTTCTTT
.	TRBV4-1	18	TRBJ1-5	TRBD1	CASSQVGQGLLGNQPQHF	TGCGCCAGCAGCCAAGTGGGACAGGGGCTGTTGGGCAATCAGCCCCAGCATTTT
.	TRBV10-2	14	TRBJ2-5	.	CASRRGSTKETQYF	TGCGCCAGTCGCAGGGGCTCAACCAAAGAGACCCAGTACTTC
.	TRBV29-1	10	TRBJ2-1	.	CSDDKDEQFF	TGCAGCGATGATAAGGATGAGCAGTTCTTC
.	TRBV19	20	TRBJ1-1	.	CASSISLWHHGEREDTEAFF	TGTGCCAGTAGTATTTCTCTTTGGCACCACGGGGAGAGAGAGGACACTGAAGCTTTCTTT
.	TRBV6-2/TRBV6-3	15	TRBJ1-6	.	CASGMTGTPTSPLHF	TGTGCCAGCGGGATGACCGGGACACCGACTTCACCCCTCCACTTT
once	TRBV4-1	16	TRBJ2-4	TRBD2	CASSQDPSGRANIQYF	TGCGCCAGCAGCCAAGATCCGAGCGGGAGGGCAAACATTCAGTACTTC
.	TRBV9	14	TRBJ2-7	.	CASSVDPSNYEQYF	TGTGCCAGCAGCGTAGACCCCTCGAATTACGAGCAGTACTTC
.	TRBV20-1	13	TRBJ2-3	.	CSARIGGGDTQYF	TGCAGTGCTAGAATAGGGGGGGGGGATACGCAGTATTTT
.	TRBV12-3/TRBV12-4	14	TRBJ1-2	.	CASSSQPISNGYTF	TGTGCCAGCAGTTCCCAGCCGATTTCCAATGGCTACACCTTC
.	TRBV4-3	14	TRBJ2-1	.	CASSRQPRAWEQFF	TGCGCCAGCAGCCGACAACCCAGGGCCTGGGAGCAGTTCTTC
.	TRBV3-1	16	TRBJ2-7	TRBD2	CASSPRGGSEDNEQYF	TGTGCCAGCAGCCCAAGGGGCGGGAGTGAAGACAATGAGCAGTACTTC
.	TRBV5-4	15	TRBJ2-5	.	CASSLAPRNQETQYF	TGTGCCAGCAGCTTGGCCCCTCGAAACCAAGAGACCCAGTACTTC
.	TRBV20-1	13	TRBJ2-1	.	CSAWDHSYNEQFF	TGCAGTGCCTGGGACCACAGCTACAATGAGCAGTTCTTC
.	TRBV12-3/TRBV12-4	15	TRBJ2-1	TRBD1	CASSPGDRVRNEQFF	TGTGCCAGCAGTCCAGGGGACAGGGTTCGGAATGAGCAGTTCTTC
.	TRBV5-1	14	TRBJ2-3	.	CASSLAGQLDTQYF	TGCGCCAGCAGCTTGGCCGGACAGCTCGATACGCAGTATTTT
once	TRBV27	15	TRBJ2-5	TRBD1	CASSSPGTGKETQYF	TGTGCCAGCAGTTCCCCCGGGACAGGGAAAGAGACCCAGTACTTC
.	TRBV29-1	13	TRBJ2-7	.	CSVEVRLGYEQYF	TGCAGCGTTGAGGTGAGGTTGGGATACGAGCAGTACTTC
.	TRBV5-1	15	TRBJ1-2	TRBD1	CASSLAGQGGRGYTF	TGCGCCAGCAGCTTGGCGGGACAGGGTGGAAGAGGCTACACCTTC
.	TRBV12-5	16	TRBJ2-3	TRBD1	CASGLDPGQGAGTQYF	TGTGCTAGTGGTTTGGACCCGGGACAGGGGGCAGGGACGCAGTATTTT
.	TRBV2	15	TRBJ2-7	TRBD1	CASSQDTGVPYEQYF	TGTGCCAGCAGTCAAGATACAGGGGTCCCCTACGAGCAGTACTTC
.	TRBV10-3	13	TRBJ1-5	.	CVISERENQPQHF	TGTGTCATCAGTGAAAGGGAAAATCAGCCCCAGCATTTT
few	TRBV29-1	11	TRBJ2-1	TRBD2	CSGLAVNEQFF	TGCAGCGGACTAGCGGTCAATGAGCAGTTCTTC
few	TRBV3-1	17	TRBJ2-4	.	CASSESGHSLAKNIQYF	TGTGCCAGCAGCGAAAGCGGCCACTCGCTAGCCAAAAACATTCAGTACTTC
few	TRBV4-1	23	TRBJ2-3	TRBD2	CASSQAGHDRGLAGGGHLDTQYF	TGCGCCAGCAGCCAAGCAGGACACGACCGGGGACTAGCGGGAGGGGGGCACTTGGATACGCAGTATTTT
.	TRBV20-1	13	TRBJ2-1	TRBD2	CSASSPGLAEQFF	TGCAGTGCTAGTTCCCCCGGACTAGCGGAGCAGTTCTTC
.	TRBV5-5	14	TRBJ2-5	.	CASSWGAIQETQYF	TGTGCCAGCAGCTGGGGCGCGATTCAAGAGACCCAGTACTTC
.	TRBV27	15	TRBJ2-3	.	CASSIGTGLTDTQYF	TGTGCCAGCAGTATCGGGACCGGACTCACAGATACGCAGTATTTT
.	TRBV12-3/TRBV12-4	13	TRBJ2-7	TRBD1	CAVGQGVRYEQYF	TGTGCCGTTGGACAGGGGGTAAGATACGAGCAGTACTTC
few	TRBV29-1	14	TRBJ2-3	.	CSVDGRLVTDTQYF	TGCAGCGTTGACGGGAGACTAGTCACAGATACGCAGTATTTT
.	TRBV20-1	13	TRBJ1-6	TRBD1	CSANDRVDSPLHF	TGCAGTGCTAACGACAGGGTCGATTCACCCCTCCACTTT
.	TRBV21-1	15	TRBJ2-7	.	CASTGLAEPGGEQYF	TGTGCCAGCACGGGACTAGCGGAGCCTGGGGGAGAGCAGTACTTC
few	TRBV12-3/TRBV12-4	12	TRBJ2-7	.	CASSFMGNEQYF	TGTGCCAGCAGTTTTATGGGGAACGAGCAGTACTTC
.	TRBV5-1	14	TRBJ2-5	.	CASSPTTKRETQYF	TGCGCCAGCAGCCCCACGACGAAGCGAGAGACCCAGTACTTC